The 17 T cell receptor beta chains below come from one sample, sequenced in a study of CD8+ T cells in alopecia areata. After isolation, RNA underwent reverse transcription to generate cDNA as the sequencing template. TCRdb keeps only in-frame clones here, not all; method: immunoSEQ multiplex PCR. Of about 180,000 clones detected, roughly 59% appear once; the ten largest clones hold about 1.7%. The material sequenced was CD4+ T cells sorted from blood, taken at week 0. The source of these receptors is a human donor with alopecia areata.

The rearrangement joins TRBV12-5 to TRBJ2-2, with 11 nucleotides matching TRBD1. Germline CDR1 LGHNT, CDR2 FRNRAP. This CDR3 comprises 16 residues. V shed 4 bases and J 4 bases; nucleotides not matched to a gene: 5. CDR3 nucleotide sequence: TGTGCTAGTGGTTCCCCGGACAGGGGGCCCACCGGGGAGCTGTTTTTT. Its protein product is CASGSPDRGPTGELFF.

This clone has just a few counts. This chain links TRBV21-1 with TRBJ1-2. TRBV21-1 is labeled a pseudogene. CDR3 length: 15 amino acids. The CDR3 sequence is CASSKTRQGGDGYTF. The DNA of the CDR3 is TGTGCCAGCAGCAAAACCCGACAGGGAGGGGATGGCTACACCTTC.

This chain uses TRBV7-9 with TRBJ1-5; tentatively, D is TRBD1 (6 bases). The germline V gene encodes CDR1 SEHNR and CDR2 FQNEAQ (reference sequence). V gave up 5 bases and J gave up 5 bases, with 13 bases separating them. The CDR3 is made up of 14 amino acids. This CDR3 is CASSLRDNDQPQHF. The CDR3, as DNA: TGTGCCAGCAGCCTCCGGGACAACGATCAGCCCCAGCATTTT.

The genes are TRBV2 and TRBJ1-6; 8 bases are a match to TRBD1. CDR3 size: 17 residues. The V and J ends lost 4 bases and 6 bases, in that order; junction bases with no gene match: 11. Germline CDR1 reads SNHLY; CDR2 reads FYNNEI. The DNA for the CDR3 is TGTGCCAGCAGTGTAAACCCGGGACAGGTGGTTAATTCACCCCTCCACTTT. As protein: CASSVNPGQVVNSPLHF.

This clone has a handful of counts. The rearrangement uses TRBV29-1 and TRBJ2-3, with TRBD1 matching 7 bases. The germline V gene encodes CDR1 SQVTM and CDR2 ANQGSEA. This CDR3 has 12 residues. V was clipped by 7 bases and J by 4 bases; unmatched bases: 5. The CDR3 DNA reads TGCAGCGAAACACAGGGGTCAGATACGCAGTATTTT. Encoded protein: CSETQGSDTQYF.

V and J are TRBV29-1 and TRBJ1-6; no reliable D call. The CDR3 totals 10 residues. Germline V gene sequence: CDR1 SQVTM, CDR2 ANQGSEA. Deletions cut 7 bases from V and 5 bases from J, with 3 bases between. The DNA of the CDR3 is TGCAGCGGGAATAATTCACCCCTCCACTTT. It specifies CSGNNSPLHF.

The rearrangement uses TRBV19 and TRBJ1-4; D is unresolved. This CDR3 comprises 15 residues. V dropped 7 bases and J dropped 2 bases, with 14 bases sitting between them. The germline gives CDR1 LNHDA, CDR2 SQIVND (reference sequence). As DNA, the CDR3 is TGTGCCAGTATCCAAACGGGAAGGACTAATGAAAAACTGTTTTTT. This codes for CASIQTGRTNEKLFF.

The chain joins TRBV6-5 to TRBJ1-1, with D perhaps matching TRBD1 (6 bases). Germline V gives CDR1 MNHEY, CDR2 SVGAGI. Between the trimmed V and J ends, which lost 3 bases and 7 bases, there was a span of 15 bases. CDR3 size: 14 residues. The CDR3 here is CASSYMGAASEAFF. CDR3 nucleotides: TGTGCCAGCAGTTATATGGGGGCGGCCAGTGAAGCTTTCTTT.

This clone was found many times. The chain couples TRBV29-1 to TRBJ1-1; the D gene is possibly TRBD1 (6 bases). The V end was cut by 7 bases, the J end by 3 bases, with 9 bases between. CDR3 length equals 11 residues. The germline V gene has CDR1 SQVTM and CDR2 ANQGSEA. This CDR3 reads CSGTGHTEAFF. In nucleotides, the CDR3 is TGCAGCGGCACAGGGCACACTGAAGCTTTCTTT.

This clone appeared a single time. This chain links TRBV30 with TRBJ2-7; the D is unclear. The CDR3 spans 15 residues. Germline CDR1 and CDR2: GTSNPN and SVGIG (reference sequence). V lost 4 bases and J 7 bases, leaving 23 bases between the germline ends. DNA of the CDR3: TGTGCCTGGATGATCCCCTGGCCAGGACCTCAAGAGCAGTACTTC. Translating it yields CAWMIPWPGPQEQYF.

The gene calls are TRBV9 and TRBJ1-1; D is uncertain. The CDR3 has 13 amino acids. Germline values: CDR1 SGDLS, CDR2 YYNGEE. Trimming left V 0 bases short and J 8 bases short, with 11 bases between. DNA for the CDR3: TGTGCCAGCAGCGTAGCGGAGGGTTACGAAGCTTTCTTT. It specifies CASSVAEGYEAFF.

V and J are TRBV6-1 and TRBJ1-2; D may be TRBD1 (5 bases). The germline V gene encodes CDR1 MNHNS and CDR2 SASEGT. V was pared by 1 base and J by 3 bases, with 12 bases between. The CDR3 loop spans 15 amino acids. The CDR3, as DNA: TGTGCCAGCAGTGAAGGAGGAGTGGGGCACTATGGCTACACCTTC. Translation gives CASSEGGVGHYGYTF.

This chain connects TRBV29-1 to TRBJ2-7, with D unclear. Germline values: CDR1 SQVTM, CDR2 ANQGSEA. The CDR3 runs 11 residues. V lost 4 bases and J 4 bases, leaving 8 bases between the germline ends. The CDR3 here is CSVGQQYEQYF. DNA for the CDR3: TGCAGCGTTGGCCAGCAATACGAGCAGTACTTC.

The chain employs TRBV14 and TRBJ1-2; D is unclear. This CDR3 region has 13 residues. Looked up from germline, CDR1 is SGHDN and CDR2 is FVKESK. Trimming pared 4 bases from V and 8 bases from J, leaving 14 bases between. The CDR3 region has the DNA TGTGCCAGCAGCCTCAATCGAGGGCGGGGCTACACCTTC. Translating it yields CASSLNRGRGYTF.

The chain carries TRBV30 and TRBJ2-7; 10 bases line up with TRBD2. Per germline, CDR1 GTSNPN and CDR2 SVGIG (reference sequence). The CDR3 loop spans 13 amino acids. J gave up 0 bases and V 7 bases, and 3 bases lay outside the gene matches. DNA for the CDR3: TGTGCCTTGTGGACTAGCGGCTCCTACGAGCAGTACTTC. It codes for CALWTSGSYEQYF.

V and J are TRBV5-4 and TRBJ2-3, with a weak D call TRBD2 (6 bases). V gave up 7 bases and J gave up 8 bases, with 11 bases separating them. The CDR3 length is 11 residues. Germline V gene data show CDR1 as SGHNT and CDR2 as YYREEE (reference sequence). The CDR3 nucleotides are TGTGCCAGCTCGCAGGGAGGTACGCAGTATTTT. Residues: CASSQGGTQYF. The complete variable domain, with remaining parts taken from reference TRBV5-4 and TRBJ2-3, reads ETGVTQSPTHLIKTRGQQVTLRCSSQSGHNTVSWYQQALGQGPQFIFQYYREEENGRGNFPPRFSGLQFPNYSSELNVNALELDDSALYLCASSQGGTQYFGPGTRLTVL.

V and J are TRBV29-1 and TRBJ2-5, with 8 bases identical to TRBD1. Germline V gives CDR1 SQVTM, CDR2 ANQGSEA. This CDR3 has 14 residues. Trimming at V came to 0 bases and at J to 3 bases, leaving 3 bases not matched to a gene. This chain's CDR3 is CSVEEGQVKETQYF. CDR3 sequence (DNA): TGCAGCGTTGAAGAGGGACAGGTTAAAGAGACCCAGTACTTC.